Listed below are T cell receptor beta chains from one sample, sequenced in a study of T cell responses to AZD1222 COVID-19 vaccine. Profiled with immunoSEQ multiplex PCR; TCRdb holds only in-frame clones, not every one. This sample has about 68,000 clones; about nine tenths occur once, and the top ten carry roughly 7.4%. The sequencing used peripheral blood, collected on day 0 of AZD1222 vaccination. The source of these receptors is an adult in good health. CDR3s include the opening cysteine and the closing phenylalanine or tryptophan. The D gene is left open where the match is weak. Size is stated for part of the rows, as once, few or many counts, or as a class when the clone is expanded.

NA	TRBV11-2	few	15	TRBJ2-4	CASSFTGGAKNIQYF	TGTGCCAGCAGTTTTACAGGTGGAGCCAAAAACATTCAGTACTTC
NA	TRBV7-2	NA	13	TRBJ1-3	CASSLIEGNTIYF	TGTGCCAGCAGCTTAATAGAAGGAAACACCATATATTTT
NA	TRBV18	NA	15	TRBJ2-4	CASSEDFGGSNIQYF	TGTGCCAGCTCAGAGGATTTTGGAGGGTCGAACATTCAGTACTTC
NA	TRBV3-1/TRBV3-2	NA	13	TRBJ1-1	CASSPQVNTEAFF	TGTGCCAGCAGCCCACAGGTGAACACTGAAGCTTTCTTT
NA	TRBV21-1	NA	14	TRBJ2-3	CASSIRGKGDTQYF	TGTGCCAGCAGCATCCGGGGGAAGGGAGATACGCAGTATTTT
NA	TRBV4-2	NA	18	TRBJ1-1	CASSQHRDNRAVRRRAFF	TGTGCCAGCAGCCAACACAGGGACAACAGGGCTGTTCGCCGGCGAGCTTTCTTT
NA	TRBV19	once	13	TRBJ1-1	CASSITVNTEAFF	TGTGCCAGTAGTATAACAGTGAACACTGAAGCTTTCTTT
NA	TRBV7-2	NA	14	TRBJ2-2	CASTRVAHTGELFF	TGTGCCAGCACCCGTGTGGCGCACACCGGGGAGCTGTTTTTT
TRBD1	TRBV5-6	NA	14	TRBJ1-6	CASSLNRGQSPLHF	TGTGCCAGCAGCTTGAACAGGGGGCAATCACCCCTCCACTTT
TRBD2	TRBV19	NA	13	TRBJ2-5	CASSRTSAETQYF	TGTGCCAGTAGTCGGACTAGCGCGGAGACCCAGTACTTC
NA	TRBV23-1	NA	16	TRBJ2-7	CASSHPRQRSSYEQYF	TGCGCCAGCAGTCACCCTAGACAGAGGAGCTCCTACGAGCAGTACTTC
NA	TRBV30	NA	14	TRBJ2-1	CAWSSRADYNEQFF	TGTGCCTGGAGTAGCAGGGCCGATTACAATGAGCAGTTCTTC
TRBD2	TRBV12-5	NA	18	TRBJ2-7	CASANRPILTSGIYEQYF	TGTGCTAGTGCCAACCGCCCCATTTTGACTAGCGGGATCTACGAGCAGTACTTC
TRBD2	TRBV4-1	NA	15	TRBJ2-7	CASSHRTSGTYEQYF	TGCGCCAGCAGCCACAGGACTAGCGGTACCTACGAGCAGTACTTC
NA	TRBV12-3/TRBV12-4	NA	13	TRBJ2-5	CASSRDGQETQYF	TGTGCCAGCAGCCGGGACGGCCAAGAGACCCAGTACTTC
NA	TRBV11-3	NA	13	TRBJ1-1	CASRGGNAAEAFF	TGTGCCAGCAGGGGGGGGAACGCGGCTGAAGCTTTCTTT
TRBD2	TRBV6-1	once	15	TRBJ2-7	CASSESGSASYEQYF	TGTGCCAGCAGTGAAAGCGGGAGCGCTAGCTACGAGCAGTACTTC
NA	TRBV14	NA	15	TRBJ1-2	CASRRAGTHRVGYTF	TGTGCCAGCAGGCGGGCTGGGACGCACCGGGTTGGCTACACCTTC
NA	TRBV4-2	NA	14	TRBJ2-2	CASSQILGAGELFF	TGTGCCAGCAGCCAAATCCTGGGCGCCGGGGAGCTGTTTTTT
NA	TRBV18	NA	14	TRBJ1-1	CASSPNVLNTEAFF	TGTGCCAGCTCACCGAACGTATTGAACACTGAAGCTTTCTTT
NA	TRBV11-3	NA	13	TRBJ1-1	CASSLTGGTEAFF	TGTGCCAGCAGCCTCACCGGAGGGACTGAAGCTTTCTTT
TRBD1	TRBV5-1	NA	15	TRBJ1-2	CASSQTTGGYYGYTF	TGCGCCAGCAGCCAGACGACAGGGGGATACTATGGCTACACCTTC
NA	TRBV6-5	NA	15	TRBJ1-6	CASSWSRENNSPLHF	TGTGCCAGCAGTTGGAGTAGGGAGAATAATTCACCCCTCCACTTT
NA	TRBV18	few	13	TRBJ2-1	CASSPDFGEEQFF	TGTGCCAGCTCGCCCGACTTCGGCGAGGAGCAGTTCTTC
TRBD2	TRBV4-1	NA	16	TRBJ2-3	CASSQEVASGGDTQYF	TGCGCCAGCAGCCAAGAGGTGGCTAGCGGGGGAGATACGCAGTATTTT
NA	TRBV7-2	few	16	TRBJ1-5	CASSLGDGVGNQPQHF	TGTGCCAGCAGCTTAGGAGATGGTGTGGGCAATCAGCCCCAGCATTTT
NA	TRBV5-4	NA	12	TRBJ2-3	CASSLAAGTQYF	TGTGCCAGCAGCTTGGCGGCGGGTACGCAGTATTTT
NA	TRBV14	few	14	TRBJ1-1	CASSQDLGGSEAFF	TGTGCCAGCAGCCAAGATCTCGGGGGGTCTGAAGCTTTCTTT
NA	TRBV28	NA	14	TRBJ1-2	CASSLRGRDYGYTF	TGTGCCAGCAGTTTAAGGGGCAGGGACTATGGCTACACCTTC
TRBD1	TRBV28	once	15	TRBJ2-5	CASSFGTGDVETQYF	TGTGCCAGCAGTTTTGGGACAGGGGATGTCGAGACCCAGTACTTC